This entry lists 9 T cell receptor beta chains sequenced from one sample in a study of regulatory T cells in long-lasting Graves disease. Time point specified: newly diagnosed GD, antithyroid drugs for less than 3 months. Scientists built the TCR library using RNA that was extracted from PBMCs. HTBI primers from iRepertoire and Arm-PCR of CDR3 regions yielded the TCR beta libraries. TCRdb reprocessed the multiplex PCR reads with MiXCR, giving one entry per CDR3 protein. Counted here are 200,000 to 250,000 distinct CDR3 sequences, roughly 20% occurring once; the ten biggest clones make up 10% to 15%. These sequences were also reported in another study, on T cells in Graves' hyperthyroidism and ophthalmopathy.

Specimen: peripheral blood mononuclear cells (PBMCs), collected at new diagnosis, from a patient treated with antithyroid drugs. The receptors derive from a woman in her 30s with Graves disease.

Many counts were recorded for this clonotype. The DNA of the CDR3 is TGTGCCAGCAGTTCGGGACAGGGGTTATATAGCAATCAGCCCCAGCATTTT. It translates to CASSSGQGLYSNQPQHF. V usage is TRBV6-9 and J usage is TRBJ1-5; 10 bases match TRBD1. Germline values: CDR1 MNHGY, CDR2 SVAAGI. This CDR3 spans 17 amino acids. V lost 4 bases, J lost 0 bases, and 6 bases stayed unmatched.

This rearrangement joins TRBV28 to TRBJ1-5; D remains unclear. Per the germline V gene, CDR1 is MDHEN and CDR2 is SYDVKM. The CDR3 loop spans 17 amino acids. Deletions cut 6 bases from V and 0 bases from J, with 18 bases between. For the CDR3, the DNA is TGTGCCAGCAGACCGGCGGGTCTAATTAATAGCAATCAGCCCCAGCATTTT. Translating gives CASRPAGLINSNQPQHF.

This clonotype was observed at least ten times. V and J are TRBV28 and TRBJ1-1; D is undetermined. V was clipped by 6 bases and J by 5 bases, with 16 bases between them. The CDR3 is 14 amino acids. CDR1 and CDR2 from the germline V gene are MDHEN and SYDVKM. The CDR3 DNA follows: TGTGCCAGCAGCTATAGAGCCCTGGGGACTGAAGCTTTCTTT. It codes for CASSYRALGTEAFF. Using reference TRBV28 and TRBJ1-1 for the parts outside the CDR3, the full variable domain is DVKVTQSSRYLVKRTGEKVFLECVQDMDHENMFWYRQDPGLGLRLIYFSYDVKMKEKGDIPEGYSVSREKKERFSLILESASTNQTSMYLCASSYRALGTEAFFGQGTRLTVV.

V and J are TRBV28 and TRBJ2-5; TRBD2 agrees at 13 bases. The CDR3 is made up of 16 amino acids. After removal of 5 bases from V and 3 bases from J, the junction contained 6 bases not matched to a gene. CDR1 and CDR2 (germline): MDHEN, SYDVKM. This CDR3 is CASSLGGLAGKETQYF. The CDR3 DNA reads as TGTGCCAGCAGTCTGGGGGGACTAGCGGGAAAAGAGACCCAGTACTTC.

The table lists this clonotype with many counts. CDR3 loop: CSAAGDGDQPQHF. The CDR3 DNA is TGCAGTGCTGCAGGGGATGGGGATCAGCCCCAGCATTTT. The chain couples TRBV20-1 to TRBJ1-5, with D possibly TRBD1 on 6 matching bases. The CDR3 is 13 residues long. From germline, CDR1 is DFQATT and CDR2 SNEGSKA (reference sequence). Trimming pared 5 bases from V and 5 bases from J, leaving 13 bases between.

This clonotype was recorded at least ten times. J is TRBJ2-1 and V is TRBV19; tentative D call: TRBD2 (6 bases). Trimming left V 4 bases short and J 0 bases short, with 7 bases between. CDR1 and CDR2 from the germline V gene are LNHDA and SQIVND (reference sequence). This CDR3 is 14 amino acids long. The CDR3 sequence is CASSTTSSYNEQFF. In DNA form, the CDR3 reads TGTGCCAGTAGTACGACTAGCTCCTACAATGAGCAGTTCTTC. The whole variable domain, remainder taken from reference TRBV19 and TRBJ2-1, is DGGITQSPKYLFRKEGQNVTLSCEQNLNHDAMYWYRQDPGQGLRLIYYSQIVNDFQKGDIAEGYSVSREKKESFPLTVTSAQKNPTAFYLCASSTTSSYNEQFFGPGTRLTVL.

This clonotype was counted at least ten times. The genes are TRBV28 and TRBJ1-1; D gene unclear. The CDR3 is made up of 13 amino acids. Trimming pared 7 bases from V and 0 bases from J, leaving 9 bases between. The germline CDR1 and CDR2 sequences are MDHEN and SYDVKM. This chain's CDR3 is CASKYGVNTEAFF. For the CDR3, the DNA is TGTGCCAGCAAATACGGGGTGAACACTGAAGCTTTCTTT.

This clonotype was picked up many times. The J gene is TRBJ1-4, the V gene TRBV19; D might be TRBD1 (5 bases). CDR1 and CDR2 (germline): LNHDA, SQIVND (reference sequence). CDR3 size: 14 residues. V lost 6 bases, J lost 4 bases, and 12 bases lay in between. The CDR3 DNA is TGTGCCAGTAGGGATCGGGGGATTAATGAAAAACTGTTTTTT. Protein product: CASRDRGINEKLFF.

This clonotype came up many times. V gene TRBV6-2 or TRBV6-3 combines with J gene TRBJ1-6; no clear D gene. Germline CDR1 and CDR2: MNHEY and SVGEGT. V was shortened by 2 bases and J by 10 bases, with 9 bases between the two germline ends. The CDR3 loop spans 13 amino acids. This chain's CDR3 is CASSYLKESPLHF. Here the CDR3 DNA reads TGTGCCAGCAGTTACCTTAAGGAATCACCCCTCCACTTT.